This entry features one T cell receptor (beta chain) sequence. Some clones are missing from TCRdb's copy, which holds only in-frame ones; the method was immunoSEQ multiplex PCR. The sample carries about 260,000 clones, around four fifths recorded once. These data are taken from a study of blood T cell repertoires in COVID-19. Assignments of participants to cohorts depended upon their own reported clinical history. The CDR3 has 15 residues. The ends were cut back, 3 bases at V and 2 bases at J, with 12 bases in the middle. Per the germline V gene, CDR1 is LNHDA and CDR2 is SQIVND (reference sequence). This receptor was obtained from a young man with acute COVID-19. The chain uses TRBV19 and TRBJ2-3; tentative D call: TRBD1 (6 bases). The sequenced sample consisted of PBMCs or T cells enriched from blood (not recorded which). The CDR3 nucleotides read TGTGCCAGTAGTATTTTGGGGGCGGCCACAGATACGCAGTATTTT. This encodes CASSILGAATDTQYF.